This T cell receptor (beta chain) was captured in a study of long-term antiretroviral therapy in people with HIV. Samples were assayed with immunoSEQ v3.0 at survey level. Repertoires were generated with immunoSEQ multiplex PCR, while TCRdb's copy carries only in-frame clones and drops some. The table lists some 17,000 clones, around 74% of them singletons. Study-wide findings and caveats: Diversity remained lower than transplant donor controls, even though it increased after ART.

This clone has just one count. The antigen is unknown. The TCR was taken from a woman aged 50 to 65 with HIV. Here the sequenced sample was unsorted PBMCs, taken approximately 2.5 years before starting antiretroviral therapy.

The CDR3 sequence: CASSLLRAIGLYNSPLHF. The CDR3 DNA reads TGTGCCAGCAGCTTACTCCGGGCCATTGGGCTATATAATTCACCCCTCCACTTT. The chain is built from TRBV11-2 and TRBJ1-6; D unclear. Trimming took 2 bases from V and 4 from J, leaving 18 bases between them. The CDR3 is made up of 18 amino acids. Per germline, CDR1 SGHAT and CDR2 FQNNGV.